Following are 16 T cell receptor beta chains from one sample sequenced in a study of cytomegalovirus exposure and HLA in healthy donors. The PCR had 60 Vbeta and 13 Jbeta primers. Measured with immunoSEQ multiplex PCR; TCRdb has only the in-frame clones, and not every one. Among around 130,000 clones listed, about two thirds were seen once. Sequenced sample: PBMCs. These receptors all come from a human donor in good health.

The rearrangement joins TRBV6-1 to TRBJ1-3; D possibly corresponds to TRBD1 (5 bases). Germline CDR1 is MNHNS and CDR2 is SASEGT. The CDR3 spans 16 residues. Trimming pared 4 bases from V and 0 bases from J, leaving 13 bases between. CDR3 in amino acids: CASSAAQANSGNTIYF. Here the CDR3 DNA reads TGTGCCAGCAGTGCCGCACAGGCGAACTCTGGAAACACCATATATTTT.

This chain links TRBV4-2 with TRBJ1-5; D is possibly TRBD1 (6 bases). CDR3 length equals 16 residues. V lost 0 bases, J lost 2 bases, and 11 bases lay in between. Germline CDR1 LGHNA, CDR2 YNFKEQ. The CDR3 is CASSQDLGGGNQPQHF. DNA of the CDR3: TGTGCCAGCAGCCAAGACCTAGGGGGTGGCAATCAGCCCCAGCATTTT.

Of note for this clone: One end of the junction does not line up with germline, which may come from a read error. The gene calls are TRBV7-9 and TRBJ2-5, with 11 bases aligning to TRBD2. The CDR3 has 15 residues. Germline V gene lookup returns CDR1 SEHNR and CDR2 FQNEAQ (reference sequence). CDR3 amino acids: CSSSLAGGGQETQYF. The CDR3 DNA reads as TGTTCCAGCAGCTTAGCGGGAGGGGGCCAAGAGACCCAGTACTTC.

The genes are TRBV5-6 and TRBJ2-1; the D gene is possibly TRBD2 (6 bases). Germline V lookup: CDR1 SGHDT, CDR2 YYEEEE. The germline V and J ends were trimmed by 5 bases and 9 bases, with 12 bases remaining between them. CDR3 length: 12 amino acids. CDR3 region: CASRSSGREQFF. The CDR3 nucleotides read TGTGCCAGCAGGTCGAGCGGGCGTGAGCAGTTCTTC.

Concerning this clone itself: Distinct nucleotide sequences in the sample also encode this CDR3. The rearrangement links TRBV9 to TRBJ2-7; TRBD2 matches at 9 bases. Germline V gives CDR1 SGDLS, CDR2 YYNGEE. With V trimmed by 0 bases and J by 2 bases, 3 bases remained unmatched. The CDR3 contains 15 residues. The CDR3 loop is CASSVGLAGTYEQYF. CDR3 sequence (DNA): TGTGCCAGCAGCGTAGGTCTAGCGGGGACCTACGAGCAGTACTTC.

The rearrangement uses TRBV7-2 and TRBJ2-3; TRBD2 matches at 10 bases. Germline assignment: CDR1 SGHTA and CDR2 FQGNSA. Losses at the gene ends were 3 bases for V and 6 bases for J; bases not matched to a gene: 12. This CDR3 is 17 amino acids long. CDR3 protein: CASSLGIAGGPGDTQYF. CDR3 nucleotide sequence: TGTGCCAGCAGCTTGGGAATAGCGGGGGGTCCCGGGGATACGCAGTATTTT.

This chain connects TRBV21-1 to TRBJ1-3. TRBV21-1 is a pseudogene locus. There are 15 residues in the CDR3. The CDR3 nucleotides are TGTGCCAGGACGGAGTACCAAAGCTCTGGAAACACCATATATTTT. Translated: CARTEYQSSGNTIYF.

The V call is TRBV6-5, the J call TRBJ2-7, with 7 bases aligning to TRBD1. With 4 bases clipped from V and 4 bases from J, the junction kept 13 bases outside the gene matches. CDR3 length: 16 residues. The germline V gene encodes CDR1 MNHEY and CDR2 SVGAGI. CDR3 coding DNA: TGTGCCAGCAGTTCCCTGGGCGGACAGGCAATTTACGAGCAGTACTTC. It codes for CASSSLGGQAIYEQYF.

The chain is built from TRBV5-1 and TRBJ2-5; 11 nucleotides agree with TRBD2. V shed 4 bases and J 1 base; nucleotides not matched to a gene: 3. Looked up from germline, CDR1 is SGHRS and CDR2 is YFSETQ. The length of the CDR3 is 15 residues. CDR3: CASSRSGGAQETQYF. As DNA, the CDR3 is TGCGCCAGCAGCCGTAGCGGGGGGGCCCAAGAGACCCAGTACTTC.

The V call is TRBV9, the J call TRBJ1-1; 7 nucleotides line up with TRBD1. J gave up 4 bases and V 2 bases, and 2 bases lay outside the gene matches. The CDR3 is made up of 13 amino acids. Germline V gene lookup returns CDR1 SGDLS and CDR2 YYNGEE. CDR3 nucleotides: TGTGCCAGCAGCGTGGGGACAGTCACTGAAGCTTTCTTT. Protein product: CASSVGTVTEAFF.

The chain uses TRBV5-6 and TRBJ1-5; tentative D call: TRBD1 (5 bases). This CDR3 spans 15 amino acids. Germline V gene lookup returns CDR1 SGHDT and CDR2 YYEEEE. The V end lost 4 bases, the J end lost 1 base, and 12 bases lay between the germline ends. The CDR3 spells CASSLYRRSNQPQHF. The CDR3 nucleotides are TGTGCCAGCAGCCTATACAGGAGAAGCAATCAGCCCCAGCATTTT.

The gene calls are TRBV7-9 and TRBJ1-2; 9 nucleotides agree with TRBD1. Germline V gene lookup returns CDR1 SEHNR and CDR2 FQNEAQ (reference sequence). The CDR3 totals 14 residues. J was trimmed by 8 bases and V by 1 base; bases with no gene match: 5. The CDR3 spells CASSLVGTGIGYTF. DNA of the CDR3: TGTGCCAGCAGCTTAGTGGGGACAGGGATCGGCTACACCTTC.

On this clone itself: Other nucleotide sequences in the sample specify the same CDR3. The chain is built from TRBV5-1 and TRBJ2-7; 11 bases map to TRBD1. Germline loops: CDR1 SGHRS, CDR2 YFSETQ. With V trimmed by 4 bases and J by 5 bases, 11 bases remained unmatched. CDR3 size: 16 residues. CDR3 in amino acids: CASSLGIGQGADEQYF. The CDR3 coding sequence is TGCGCCAGCAGCCTGGGAATCGGACAGGGGGCAGACGAGCAGTACTTC.

The V call is TRBV18, the J call TRBJ2-3; tentative D call: TRBD1 (5 bases). Germline V CDR1 and CDR2: KGHSH, LQKENI. The CDR3 loop spans 16 amino acids. V lost 3 bases and J lost 0, with 13 bases in between. As DNA, the CDR3 is TGTGCCAGCTCACCCACAGGACCACTGAGCACAGATACGCAGTATTTT. Translating gives CASSPTGPLSTDTQYF.

V and J are TRBV30 and TRBJ1-6; D remains ambiguous. The germline V and J ends were trimmed by 2 bases and 6 bases, with 14 bases remaining between them. CDR3 length equals 15 residues. The germline V gene encodes CDR1 GTSNPN and CDR2 SVGIG (reference sequence). The CDR3 coding sequence is TGTGCCTGGAGTCCCAAAGGAGGCTTTAATTCACCCCTCCACTTT. This gives the protein CAWSPKGGFNSPLHF. The entire variable domain, with the rest obtained from reference TRBV30 and TRBJ1-6, is as follows: SQTIHQWPATLVQPVGSPLSLECTVEGTSNPNLYWYRQAAGRGLQLLFYSVGIGQISSEVPQNLSASRPQDRQFILSSKKLLLSDSGFYLCAWSPKGGFNSPLHFGNGTRLTVT.

The chain has TRBV6-6 and TRBJ2-1; 10 bases match TRBD2. This CDR3 region has 15 residues. Looked up from germline, CDR1 is MNHNY and CDR2 is SVGAGI (reference sequence). The ends lost 6 bases at V and 3 bases at J; junction bases unmatched: 5. CDR3 protein: CASRAAGGDYNEQFF. The CDR3 DNA reads as TGTGCCAGCAGGGCAGCGGGGGGGGACTACAATGAGCAGTTCTTC.